The 15 T cell receptor beta chains below were found in one sample sequenced in a study of T-cell memory formation after mild COVID-19. TCRdb re-called the 5' RACE reads through MiXCR, storing one row per CDR3 protein. The repertoire holds about 130,000 distinct CDR3 sequences, 17% seen once, with around 4.8% in the top ten. Source material: PBMCs or a T cell subset sorted from them (not recorded which). The receptors shown here come from a man younger than 35 who had mild COVID-19 (a few samples of this study predate the infection). Cell type and time point are not known.

The chain recombines TRBV7-9 with TRBJ1-2; D gene uncertain. CDR3 size: 12 residues. In germline, CDR1 is SEHNR, CDR2 FQNEAQ (reference sequence). Trimming stripped 5 bases from V and 8 bases from J, with 12 bases between. CDR3 loop: CASSPRGRGYTF. Written as DNA, the CDR3 is TGTGCCAGCAGCCCCCGCGGACGCGGCTACACCTTC.

The J gene is TRBJ1-3, the V gene TRBV12-3 or TRBV12-4, with D maybe TRBD1 (6 bases). The CDR3 covers 14 residues. Trimming removed 6 bases at V and 4 bases at J, with 13 bases between. The CDR3 region has the DNA TGTGCCAGCAGCATTGGACAGTCCGGAAACACCATATATTTT. Its protein is CASSIGQSGNTIYF.

CDR3 DNA sequence: TGTGCCAGCAGCATAAGGACAATTACTGAAGCTTTCTTT. Protein product: CASSIRTITEAFF. The chain has TRBV12-3 or TRBV12-4 and TRBJ1-1, with D perhaps TRBD1 (5 bases). V lost 6 bases, J lost 5 bases, and 13 bases lay in between. CDR3 length: 13 residues.

This clonotype was counted only a few times. This chain joins TRBV6-2 or TRBV6-3 and TRBJ1-1; D possibly corresponds to TRBD1 (6 bases). Trimming removed 7 bases at V and 1 base at J, with 10 bases between. CDR3 size: 13 residues. CDR1 is MNHEY and CDR2 is SVGEGT in the germline V gene. The CDR3 sequence: CASTRGPNTEAFF. The CDR3, as DNA: TGTGCCAGCACCAGGGGCCCGAACACTGAAGCTTTCTTT.

This clonotype occurred a few times. The CDR3 DNA reads TGTGCCAGCACCCCGACAGGGAGGTACGAGCAGTACGTC. This gives the protein CASTPTGRYEQYV. The chain employs TRBV28 and TRBJ2-7; D is possibly TRBD1 (7 bases). The length of the CDR3 is 13 residues. Germline values: CDR1 MDHEN, CDR2 SYDVKM. V gave up 7 bases and J gave up 4 bases, with 14 bases separating them.

This chain joins TRBV7-2 and TRBJ2-2; D remains ambiguous. The CDR3 runs to 15 residues. With 2 bases removed from V and 4 bases from J, the gap between germline ends came to 11 bases. Germline CDR1 is SGHTA and CDR2 is FQGNSA. The CDR3 nucleotides are TGTGCCAGCAGCTTAAGGCCCTCGGGCACCGGGGAGCTGTTTTTT. Translation: CASSLRPSGTGELFF.

This clonotype was seen more than once but under ten times. The J gene is TRBJ2-3, the V gene TRBV5-5; no reliable D call. Trimming stripped 0 bases from V and 0 bases from J, with 8 bases between. There are 15 residues in the CDR3. Germline V gene sequence: CDR1 SGHKS, CDR2 YYEKEE (reference sequence). The CDR3: CASSLGPLSTDTQYF. In DNA form, the CDR3 reads TGTGCCAGCAGCTTGGGACCCTTAAGCACAGATACGCAGTATTTT.

This clonotype appeared many times. The V and J genes are TRBV20-1 and TRBJ1-1; D remains ambiguous. Trimming pared 7 bases from V and 1 base from J, leaving 16 bases between. CDR3 size: 14 residues. CDR1 is DFQATT and CDR2 is SNEGSKA in the germline V gene (reference sequence). CDR3 sequence reads: CSVLSAGTNTEAFF. The CDR3, as DNA: TGCAGTGTCCTAAGTGCGGGTACGAACACTGAAGCTTTCTTT.

The genes are TRBV11-2 and TRBJ1-2, with 11 bases fitting TRBD1. This CDR3 has 14 residues. Germline values: CDR1 SGHAT, CDR2 FQNNGV. J was trimmed by 8 bases and V by 1 base; bases with no gene match: 3. The CDR3 is CASSLGTGGDGYTF. Written as DNA, the CDR3 is TGTGCCAGCAGCTTAGGGACAGGGGGCGACGGCTACACCTTC.

CDR3 sequence (DNA): TGTGCCAGCAGCCAAGATTGGGGCAGGGAGTCTTATGGCTACACCTTC. This codes for CASSQDWGRESYGYTF. This chain joins TRBV3-1 and TRBJ1-2; possible D gene TRBD1, 5 bases. The V and J ends lost 0 bases and 5 bases respectively, with 16 bases between them. In germline, CDR1 is LGHDT, CDR2 YNNKEL (reference sequence). This CDR3 comprises 16 residues.

The J gene is TRBJ1-1, the V gene TRBV5-1; no clear D. CDR1 SGHRS and CDR2 YFSETQ come from the germline V gene. The CDR3 contains 14 residues. Trimming left V 7 bases short and J 0 bases short, with 13 bases between. CDR3 DNA: TGCGCCAGCTCCGCGGCCAGCCTGAACACTGAAGCTTTCTTT. It encodes CASSAASLNTEAFF.

This clonotype was counted only a few times. The rearrangement joins TRBV7-2 to TRBJ2-5; 11 bases are shared with TRBD2. CDR3 size: 14 residues. The ends lost 5 bases at V and 4 bases at J; junction bases unmatched: 3. Germline V gene sequence: CDR1 SGHTA, CDR2 FQGNSA. This CDR3 reads CASSNLAGGETQYF. The CDR3 nucleotides are TGTGCCAGCAGCAACCTAGCGGGGGGAGAGACCCAGTACTTC.

In this sample, this clonotype turned up a few times. This rearrangement joins TRBV20-1 to TRBJ2-3, with D uncertain. The CDR3 is 12 amino acids. The germline V gene has CDR1 DFQATT and CDR2 SNEGSKA (reference sequence). V lost 6 bases, J lost 3 bases, and 10 bases lay in between. The CDR3 protein is CSAPPLTDTQYF. CDR3 DNA: TGCAGTGCCCCGCCTCTAACAGATACGCAGTATTTT.

The chain couples TRBV2 to TRBJ2-2, with 9 bases that match TRBD1. This CDR3 has 15 amino acids. Germline assignment: CDR1 SNHLY and CDR2 FYNNEI. Trimming took 7 bases from V and 6 from J; bases not matched to a gene: 9. The CDR3 protein is CASTRTGGRSGELFF. The CDR3 nucleotides are TGTGCCAGCACCCGCACAGGGGGCAGATCCGGGGAGCTGTTTTTT. Together with reference TRBV2 and TRBJ2-2, the CDR3 gives the full variable domain: EPEVTQTPSHQVTQMGQEVILRCVPISNHLYFYWYRQILGQKVEFLVSFYNNEISEKSEIFDDQFSVERPDGSNFTLKIRSTKLEDSAMYFCASTRTGGRSGELFFGEGSRLTVL.

The chain uses TRBV5-1 and TRBJ2-3; D gene unclear. V lost 0 bases and J lost 1, with 9 bases in between. Germline assignment: CDR1 SGHRS and CDR2 YFSETQ. The CDR3 length is 15 residues. CDR3 DNA: TGCGCCAGCAGCTTGGCCCCGCAGCGCACAGATACGCAGTATTTT. Amino acid sequence: CASSLAPQRTDTQYF.